This paragraph reports one T cell receptor beta chain. Time point specified: cycle 4 day 1 (C4D1), after about 6 weeks of nivolumab. Each patient experienced a relapse that followed autologous stem cell transplantation, and brentuximab vedotin exposure varied. Libraries were prepared by immunoSEQ multiplex PCR; TCRdb keeps only in-frame clonotypes and omits some of them. The sample contains about 41,000 clones, around 69% of which appear only once. This specimen comes from a study of PD-1 blockade in classical Hodgkin lymphoma. Trimming pared 0 bases from V and 9 bases from J, leaving 14 bases between. The CDR3 length is 15 residues. Per the germline V gene, CDR1 is LGHNA and CDR2 is YSLEER.

This receptor was taken from a human donor with classical Hodgkin lymphoma. The material was peripheral blood mononuclear cells (PBMCs), obtained before the fourth cycle of nivolumab. J is TRBJ2-2 and V is TRBV4-3, with D perhaps matching TRBD2 (5 bases). This CDR3 reads CASSQDPGFRRELFF. For the CDR3, the DNA is TGCGCCAGCAGCCAAGATCCGGGGTTTAGGCGGGAGCTGTTTTTT.